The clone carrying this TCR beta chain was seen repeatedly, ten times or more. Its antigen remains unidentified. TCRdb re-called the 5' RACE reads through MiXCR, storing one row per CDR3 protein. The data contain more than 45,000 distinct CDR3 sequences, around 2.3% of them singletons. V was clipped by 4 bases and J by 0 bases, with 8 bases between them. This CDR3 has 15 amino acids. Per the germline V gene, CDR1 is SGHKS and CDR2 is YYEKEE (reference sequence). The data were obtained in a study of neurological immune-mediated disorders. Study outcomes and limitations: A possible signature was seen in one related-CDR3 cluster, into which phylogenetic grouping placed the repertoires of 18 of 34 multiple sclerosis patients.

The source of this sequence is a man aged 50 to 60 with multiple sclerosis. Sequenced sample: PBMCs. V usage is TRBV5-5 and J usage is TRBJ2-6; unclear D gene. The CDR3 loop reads CASSPGVSGANVLTF. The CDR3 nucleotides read TGTGCCAGCAGCCCGGGTGTCTCTGGGGCCAACGTCCTGACTTTC.